What follows are 2 T cell receptor beta chains derived from one specimen sequenced in a study of STAT3 mutations in large granular lymphocyte leukemia. Study-wide results and caveats: Every T-cell large granular lymphocyte leukemia patient had at least one immunodominant TCR beta clonotype.

The method was immunoSEQ multiplex PCR; TCRdb's version includes in-frame clones alone and lacks a portion of them. This sample yields 37,000 or so clones, of which around nine tenths are seen a single time; 0.35% to 0.55% belongs to the top ten. No antigens are known for them. The source material was PBMCs. These TCRs come from a human donor with T large granular lymphocyte leukemia. Some clones in this sample may be carry-over from other donors' samples.

This clone was seen only a few times. The genes are TRBV10-1 and TRBJ1-2; 11 bases align to TRBD1. CDR3 length: 15 residues. Germline V gene lookup returns CDR1 WNHNN and CDR2 SYGVQD (reference sequence). V trimming: 7 bases; J trimming: 6 bases; junction bases outside the gene matches: 10. The CDR3 nucleotides are TGCGCCAGCAACCTGCCGGGACAGGGGGACAATGGCTACACCTTC. It specifies CASNLPGQGDNGYTF.

The chain joins TRBV7-9 to TRBJ2-7, with 9 positions matching TRBD1. This CDR3 comprises 14 residues. Germline-derived CDR1 and CDR2 are SEHNR and FQNEAQ (reference sequence). V lost 5 bases and J lost 5; bases outside the gene matches: 7. CDR3: CASSHWTGDDEQYF. CDR3 DNA: TGTGCCAGCAGCCACTGGACAGGGGACGACGAGCAGTACTTC.